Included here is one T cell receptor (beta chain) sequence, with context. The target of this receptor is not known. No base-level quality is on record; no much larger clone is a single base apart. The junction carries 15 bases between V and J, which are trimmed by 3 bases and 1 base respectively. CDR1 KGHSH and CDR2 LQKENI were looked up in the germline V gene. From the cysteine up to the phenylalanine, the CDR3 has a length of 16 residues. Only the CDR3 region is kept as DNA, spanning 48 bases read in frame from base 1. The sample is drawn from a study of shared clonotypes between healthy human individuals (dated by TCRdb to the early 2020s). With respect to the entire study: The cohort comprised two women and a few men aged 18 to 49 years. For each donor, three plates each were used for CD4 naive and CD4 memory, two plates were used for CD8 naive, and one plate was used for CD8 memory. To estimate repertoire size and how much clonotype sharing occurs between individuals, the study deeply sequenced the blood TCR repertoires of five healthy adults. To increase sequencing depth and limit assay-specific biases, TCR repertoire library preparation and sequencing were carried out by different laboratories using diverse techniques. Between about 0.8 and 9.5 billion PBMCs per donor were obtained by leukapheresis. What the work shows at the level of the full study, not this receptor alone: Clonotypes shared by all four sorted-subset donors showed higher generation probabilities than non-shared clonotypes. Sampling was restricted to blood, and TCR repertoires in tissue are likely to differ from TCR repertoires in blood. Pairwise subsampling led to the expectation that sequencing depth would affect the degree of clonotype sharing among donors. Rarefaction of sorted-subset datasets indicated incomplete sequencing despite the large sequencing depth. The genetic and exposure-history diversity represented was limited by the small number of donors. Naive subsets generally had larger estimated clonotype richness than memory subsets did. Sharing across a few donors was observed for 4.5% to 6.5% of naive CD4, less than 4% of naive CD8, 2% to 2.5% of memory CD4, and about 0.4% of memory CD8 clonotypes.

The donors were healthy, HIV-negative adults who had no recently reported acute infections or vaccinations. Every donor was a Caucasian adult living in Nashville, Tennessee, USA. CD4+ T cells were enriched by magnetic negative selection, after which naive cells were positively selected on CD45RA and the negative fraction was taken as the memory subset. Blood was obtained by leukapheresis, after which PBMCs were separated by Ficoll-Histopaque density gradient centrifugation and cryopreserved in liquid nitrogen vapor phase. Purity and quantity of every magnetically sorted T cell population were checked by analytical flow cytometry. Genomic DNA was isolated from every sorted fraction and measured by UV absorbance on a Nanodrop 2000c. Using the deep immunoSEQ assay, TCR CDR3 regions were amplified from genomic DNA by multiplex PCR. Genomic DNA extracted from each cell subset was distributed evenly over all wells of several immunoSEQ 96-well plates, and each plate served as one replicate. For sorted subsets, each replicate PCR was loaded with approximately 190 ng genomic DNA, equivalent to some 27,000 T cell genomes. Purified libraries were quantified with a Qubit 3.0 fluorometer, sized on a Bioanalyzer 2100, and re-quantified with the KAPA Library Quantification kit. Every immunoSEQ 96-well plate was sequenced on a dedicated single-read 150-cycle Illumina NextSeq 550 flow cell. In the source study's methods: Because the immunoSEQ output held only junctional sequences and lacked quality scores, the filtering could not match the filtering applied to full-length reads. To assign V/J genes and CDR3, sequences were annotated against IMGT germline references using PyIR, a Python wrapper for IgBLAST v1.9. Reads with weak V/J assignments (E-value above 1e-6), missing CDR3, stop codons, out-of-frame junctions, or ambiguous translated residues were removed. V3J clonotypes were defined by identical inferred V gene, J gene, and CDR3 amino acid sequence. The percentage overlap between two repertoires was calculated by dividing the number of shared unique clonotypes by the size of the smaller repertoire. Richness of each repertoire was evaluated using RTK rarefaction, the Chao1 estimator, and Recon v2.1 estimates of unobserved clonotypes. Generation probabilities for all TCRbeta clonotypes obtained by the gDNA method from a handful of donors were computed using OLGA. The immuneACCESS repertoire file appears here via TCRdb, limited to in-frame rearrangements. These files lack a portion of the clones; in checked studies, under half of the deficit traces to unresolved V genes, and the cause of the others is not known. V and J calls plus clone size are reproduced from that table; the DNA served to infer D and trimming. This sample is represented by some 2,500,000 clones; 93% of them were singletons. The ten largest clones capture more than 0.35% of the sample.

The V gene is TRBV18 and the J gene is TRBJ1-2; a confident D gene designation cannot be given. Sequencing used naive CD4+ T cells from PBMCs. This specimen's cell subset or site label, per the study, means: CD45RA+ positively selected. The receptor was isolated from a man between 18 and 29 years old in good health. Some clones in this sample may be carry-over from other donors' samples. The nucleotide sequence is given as TGTGCCAGCTCACCGACCGGAGACTATTATAACTATGGCTACACCTTC. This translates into CASSPTGDYYNYGYTF.